A single T cell receptor beta chain is shown here with its context. The CDR3 spans 15 residues. Trimming took 6 bases from V and 4 from J, leaving 16 bases between them. Germline V gene sequence: CDR1 MNHEY, CDR2 SMNVEV (reference sequence). The data belong to a study of blood T cell repertoires in COVID-19. Study-level information: Acute and convalescent COVID-19 specimens originated in the United States, Italy and Spain. T cells, B-cell-depleted T cells, or PBMCs supplied cDNA or gDNA.

As handled by the study authors: Amplified reference gene primers provided the basis for estimating nucleated cell counts. The method was immunoSEQ multiplex PCR; TCRdb's version includes in-frame clones alone and lacks a portion of them. V and J calls plus clone size are reproduced from that table; the DNA served to infer D and trimming. The sample holds 75,000 to 90,000 clones, around 80% seen once. This sequence originates from a woman between 40 and 50 years old with active or convalescent COVID-19. Sequencing input: peripheral blood. The chain carries TRBV27 and TRBJ1-5; TRBD1 is a possible D gene (6 bases). CDR3 sequence reads: CASSYDTTGNQPQHF. The DNA for the CDR3 is TGTGCCAGCAGCTATGACACGACAGGAAATCAGCCCCAGCATTTT.